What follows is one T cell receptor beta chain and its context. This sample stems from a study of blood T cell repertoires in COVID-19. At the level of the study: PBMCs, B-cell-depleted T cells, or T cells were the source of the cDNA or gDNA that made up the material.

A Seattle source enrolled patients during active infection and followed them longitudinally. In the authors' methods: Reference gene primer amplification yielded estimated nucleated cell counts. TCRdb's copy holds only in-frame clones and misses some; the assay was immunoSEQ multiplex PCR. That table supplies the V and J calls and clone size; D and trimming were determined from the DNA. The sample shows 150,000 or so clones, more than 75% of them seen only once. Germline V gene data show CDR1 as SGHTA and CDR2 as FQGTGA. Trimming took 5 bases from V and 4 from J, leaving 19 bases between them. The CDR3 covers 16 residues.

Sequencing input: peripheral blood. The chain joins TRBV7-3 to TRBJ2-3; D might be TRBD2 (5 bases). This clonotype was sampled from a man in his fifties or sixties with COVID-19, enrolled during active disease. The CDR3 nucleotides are TGTGCCAGCAGCCCGTCACTAGTGGGGAGCCCAGATACGCAGTATTTT. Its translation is CASSPSLVGSPDTQYF.